One and the same sample provided the 20 T cell receptor beta chains below, sequenced in a study of CD4 T cells in relation to SARS-CoV-2 and coronaviruses. Unexposed donor CD4+ T cells date from about 2011-2018, before the COVID-19 pandemic. Clones were sequenced by immunoSEQ multiplex PCR, and TCRdb holds only the in-frame ones, with some missing. The sample has some 69,000 clones, about 95% seen once. Sequencing was carried out using naive CD4+ T cells from PBMCs. The subset here: naive CD4+ T cells isolated by negative enrichment. These TCRs come from a human donor in good health.

The rearrangement joins TRBV5-1 to TRBJ2-7; D gene unclear. The V end lost 5 bases, the J end lost 1 base, and 7 bases lay between the germline ends. Germline V CDR1 and CDR2: SGHRS, YFSETQ. The CDR3 consists of 12 residues. CDR3 nucleotide sequence: TGCGCCAGCAGAAGTGATTCCTACGAGCAGTACTTC. Its protein is CASRSDSYEQYF.

The rearrangement joins TRBV18 to TRBJ2-2; D is unresolved. V lost 4 bases and J lost 3, with 6 bases in between. The germline CDR1 and CDR2 sequences are KGHSH and LQKENI. The CDR3 runs 13 residues. CDR3 protein: CASSLKDTGELFF. The CDR3 bases are TGTGCCAGCTCACTAAAGGACACCGGGGAGCTGTTTTTT.

The gene calls are TRBV25-1 and TRBJ2-7; tentatively, D is TRBD2 (6 bases). Germline V gene data show CDR1 as MGHDK and CDR2 as SYGVNS. Between the trimmed V and J ends, which lost 1 base and 3 bases, there was a span of 13 bases. The CDR3 totals 15 residues. CDR3 bases: TGTGCCAGCAGTGAATTCGCGGGACGGCTCTACGAGCAGTACTTC. This translates into CASSEFAGRLYEQYF.

The chain joins TRBV28 to TRBJ2-2; 9 bases line up with TRBD1. CDR3 length: 15 residues. Germline CDR1 is MDHEN and CDR2 is SYDVKM. After removal of 5 bases from V and 6 bases from J, the junction contained 7 bases not matched to a gene. The CDR3, as DNA: TGTGCCAGCAGTGTTACAGGGGGCCGGGCCGGGGAGCTGTTTTTT. Translating gives CASSVTGGRAGELFF.

This chain uses TRBV18 with TRBJ2-1; no clear D. This CDR3 spans 15 amino acids. Trimming pared 1 base from V and 0 bases from J, leaving 7 bases between. Germline values: CDR1 KGHSH, CDR2 LQKENI. CDR3 amino acids: CASSPRRSSYNEQFF. The CDR3, as DNA: TGTGCCAGCTCACCACGCCGGAGCTCCTACAATGAGCAGTTCTTC.

The V gene is TRBV4-1, the J gene TRBJ2-3; a weak D match, TRBD2 (6 bases). Per the germline V gene, CDR1 is MGHRA and CDR2 is YSYEKL. The germline V and J ends were trimmed by 1 base and 0 bases, with 11 bases remaining between them. The CDR3 is 16 residues long. CDR3 bases: TGCGCCAGCAGCCAAGTTGCCGGGACTAGCACAGATACGCAGTATTTT. Amino acids: CASSQVAGTSTDTQYF.

This chain connects TRBV3-1 (or the pseudogene TRBV3-2) to TRBJ2-3, with TRBD2 matching over 9 bases. The V segment lost 2 bases and the J segment 3 bases; nucleotides outside the gene matches: 6. From germline, CDR1 is LGHDT and CDR2 YNNKEL (reference sequence). This CDR3 contains 16 residues. This CDR3 reads CASSQLSGSGTDTQYF. CDR3 sequence (DNA): TGTGCCAGCAGCCAACTTAGCGGGAGCGGAACAGATACGCAGTATTTT.

The chain employs TRBV14 and TRBJ1-1, with 11 positions matching TRBD1. In germline, CDR1 is SGHDN, CDR2 FVKESK. The CDR3 covers 16 residues. The J segment lost 1 base and the V segment lost 4 bases, leaving 5 bases of the junction unmatched. The CDR3 loop reads CASSPWTGGRNTEAFF. CDR3 bases: TGTGCCAGCAGCCCATGGACAGGGGGCCGGAACACTGAAGCTTTCTTT.

On this clone: One end of the junction fails to match germline, which may point to a read error. The chain couples TRBV5-1 to TRBJ2-7, with 9 bases identical to TRBD2. The germline V gene encodes CDR1 SGHRS and CDR2 YFSETQ. CDR3 length: 18 amino acids. In DNA, the CDR3 is TGCGCCAGCACCTTGGGGCGGGAGGGGTTCCAGCGAACCTACGAGCAGTACTTC. As protein: CASTLGREGFQRTYEQYF.

J is TRBJ1-1 and V is TRBV28; D is unclear. There are 14 residues in the CDR3. CDR1 is MDHEN, CDR2 SYDVKM, per germline. Trimming stripped 2 bases from V and 0 bases from J, with 7 bases between. This chain's CDR3 is CASSLTDMNTEAFF. The CDR3 bases are TGTGCCAGCAGTTTAACAGACATGAACACTGAAGCTTTCTTT.

This clone was seen only once. J is TRBJ1-2 and V is TRBV11-2; 7 bases match TRBD1. CDR1 and CDR2 from the germline V gene are SGHAT and FQNNGV. J gave up 4 bases and V 6 bases, and 8 bases lay outside the gene matches. The CDR3 is 14 residues long. The CDR3 reads CASRGQGVFYGYTF. The CDR3 region has the DNA TGTGCCAGCAGGGGCCAGGGGGTGTTCTATGGCTACACCTTC. The whole variable domain, remainder taken from reference TRBV11-2 and TRBJ1-2, is EAGVAQSPRYKIIEKRQSVAFWCNPISGHATLYWYQQILGQGPKLLIQFQNNGVVDDSQLPKDRFSAERLKGVDSTLKIQPAKLEDSAVYLCASRGQGVFYGYTFGSGTRLTVV.

This clone is a singleton in its sample. This chain joins TRBV6-6 and TRBJ1-1; a weak D match, TRBD1 (5 bases). V lost 8 bases and J lost 5, with 9 bases in between. The CDR3 runs to 11 residues. From germline, CDR1 is MNHNY and CDR2 SVGAGI (reference sequence). The CDR3: CASAGGTEAFF. DNA for the CDR3: TGTGCCAGCGCGGGGGGGACTGAAGCTTTCTTT.

This clone has just a few counts. The rearrangement links TRBV30 to TRBJ1-1, with D perhaps matching TRBD1 (5 bases). Germline CDR1 and CDR2: GTSNPN and SVGIG (reference sequence). The CDR3 consists of 10 residues. The V gene lost 5 bases and the J gene lost 5 bases, with 6 bases spanning the gap. The CDR3 loop reads CAWWGTEAFF. DNA for the CDR3: TGTGCCTGGTGGGGGACTGAAGCTTTCTTT.

The J gene is TRBJ1-5, the V gene TRBV28, with D perhaps TRBD1 (6 bases). The V end was cut by 2 bases, the J end by 6 bases, with 11 bases between. This CDR3 is built from 14 residues. Germline values: CDR1 MDHEN, CDR2 SYDVKM. The CDR3 loop is CASSLPTGFQPQHF. CDR3 DNA sequence: TGTGCCAGCAGTTTACCTACAGGGTTTCAGCCCCAGCATTTT.

This chain links TRBV7-2 with TRBJ2-7; 9 bases map to TRBD2. Germline V gene data show CDR1 as SGHTA and CDR2 as FQGNSA. V lost 6 bases to trimming and J lost 2 bases; unmatched junction nucleotides: 11. This CDR3 region has 16 residues. As DNA, the CDR3 is TGTGCCAGCAGTCCCCCTAGACTAGCGGATACCTACGAGCAGTACTTC. Protein product: CASSPPRLADTYEQYF.

This chain uses TRBV19 with TRBJ2-1; TRBD2 matches 7 bases. The CDR3 totals 16 residues. CDR1 LNHDA and CDR2 SQIVND come from the germline V gene (reference sequence). The ends lost 4 bases at V and 2 bases at J; junction bases unmatched: 8. CDR3 amino acids: CASSRDRRGAYNEQFF. The CDR3 DNA follows: TGTGCCAGTAGTAGGGATCGACGGGGGGCCTACAATGAGCAGTTCTTC.

The chain recombines TRBV27 with TRBJ2-3; D not certain. Germline loops: CDR1 MNHEY, CDR2 SMNVEV (reference sequence). This CDR3 spans 12 amino acids. Trimming removed 6 bases from V and 3 bases from J, with 7 bases in between. The CDR3: CASSSVTDTQYF. CDR3 nucleotide sequence: TGTGCCAGCAGCTCAGTGACAGATACGCAGTATTTT.

This rearrangement joins TRBV24-1 to TRBJ2-1; 12 bases map to TRBD2. The junction had 24 bases not matched to a gene; V was cut back by 6 bases and J by 7 bases. The CDR3 loop spans 21 amino acids. Looked up from germline, CDR1 is KGHDR and CDR2 is SFDVKD. CDR3 amino acids: CATSRTSGATMSVGRWNEQFF. CDR3 coding DNA: TGTGCCACCAGTCGGACTAGCGGGGCTACAATGAGCGTCGGGAGATGGAATGAGCAGTTCTTC.

The chain links TRBV7-9 to TRBJ2-7, with 13 bases that match TRBD2. In germline, CDR1 is SEHNR, CDR2 FQNEAQ (reference sequence). The CDR3 extends over 18 amino acids. Trimming removed 5 bases from V and 3 bases from J; junction bases left unmatched: 13. In nucleotides, the CDR3 is TGTGCCAGCAGCAGAGGACTAGCGGGAGCGTTGAGTCGCTACGAGCAGTACTTC. Amino acids: CASSRGLAGALSRYEQYF.

This clone was recorded once. V gene TRBV19 combines with J gene TRBJ2-7; 10 bases agree with TRBD1. V was clipped by 9 bases and J by 5 bases; unmatched bases: 13. This CDR3 has 15 amino acids. Germline V gives CDR1 LNHDA, CDR2 SQIVND (reference sequence). The CDR3 coding sequence is TGTGCCAGGGTCCTGCGAGGGACAGGGGTGGACGAGCAGTACTTC. Translating gives CARVLRGTGVDEQYF.